These 25 T cell receptor beta chains were all obtained from the same sample, sequenced in a study of CD8 T cells in ankylosing spondylitis. Each CDR3 protein is one row after TCRdb ran MiXCR on the 5' RACE reads. The sample has 230,000 or so distinct CDR3 sequences; 20% to 30% are singletons. The specimen sequenced was blood, either unsorted or a sorted T cell fraction (not recorded which). All receptors derive from a male donor with ankylosing spondylitis or in good health (not recorded which).

This clonotype was picked up many times. The J gene is TRBJ2-4, the V gene TRBV12-3 or TRBV12-4; a possible D gene is TRBD1 (6 bases). The CDR3 covers 14 residues. Trimming removed 6 bases from V and 0 bases from J, with 9 bases in between. In nucleotides, the CDR3 is TGTGCCAGCAGACACAGGGCAGCCAAAAACATTCAGTACTTC. This codes for CASRHRAAKNIQYF.

This clonotype has just a few counts. This chain joins TRBV5-5 and TRBJ2-7, with TRBD1 identical over 7 bases. With 4 bases clipped from V and 1 base from J, the junction kept 8 bases outside the gene matches. Germline lookup yields CDR1 SGHKS and CDR2 YYEKEE (reference sequence). The CDR3 length is 15 residues. CDR3 sequence: CASSQRRQGSYEQYF. CDR3 DNA sequence: TGTGCCAGCAGCCAGCGCCGACAGGGATCCTACGAGCAGTACTTC.

The chain recombines TRBV20-1 with TRBJ2-6; D gene unclear. The CDR3 has 16 amino acids. Germline V CDR1 and CDR2: DFQATT, SNEGSKA (reference sequence). V lost 0 bases to trimming and J lost 4 bases, with 13 bases between them. CDR3: CSARDRRTRGANVLTF. The CDR3 DNA is TGCAGTGCTAGAGATCGGCGAACCCGCGGGGCCAACGTCCTGACTTTC.

This clonotype was seen a few times. V gene TRBV10-3 combines with J gene TRBJ2-7; 8 nucleotides match TRBD1. Germline assignment: CDR1 ENHRY and CDR2 SYGVKD. This CDR3 is 13 amino acids long. J gave up 3 bases and V 6 bases, and 4 bases lay outside the gene matches. The CDR3 sequence: CAIRGTGGYEQYF. CDR3 DNA sequence: TGTGCCATCAGGGGGACAGGAGGCTACGAGCAGTACTTC.

This clonotype was observed at least ten times. The V gene is TRBV2, the J gene TRBJ2-4; D may be TRBD1 or TRBD2 (5 bases each). Deletions cut 8 bases from V and 0 bases from J, with 8 bases between. The CDR3 has 13 amino acids. Germline CDR1 and CDR2: SNHLY and FYNNEI. CDR3 DNA: TGTGCCAGCGGGACCGCAGCCAAAAACATTCAGTACTTC. Translation: CASGTAAKNIQYF.

The V call is TRBV29-1, the J call TRBJ2-1, with D perhaps matching TRBD2 (6 bases). The CDR3 spans 14 residues. V lost 2 bases and J 0 bases, leaving 8 bases between the germline ends. Germline CDR1 and CDR2: SQVTM and ANQGSEA. This CDR3 reads CSVEFGSSYNEQFF. As DNA, the CDR3 is TGCAGCGTTGAATTCGGGAGCTCCTACAATGAGCAGTTCTTC.

This clonotype was observed at least ten times. The rearrangement joins TRBV4-1 to TRBJ2-1, with D uncertain. V lost 0 bases and J 8 bases, leaving 5 bases between the germline ends. Looked up from germline, CDR1 is MGHRA and CDR2 is YSYEKL. The CDR3 contains 12 residues. The CDR3 sequence: CASSQDKYEQFF. The CDR3, as DNA: TGCGCCAGCAGCCAAGATAAGTATGAGCAGTTCTTC.

The genes are TRBV12-3 or TRBV12-4 and TRBJ2-5; no clear D gene. V shed 3 bases and J shed 4 bases, with 9 bases lying between them. The CDR3 loop spans 13 amino acids. CDR3 in DNA: TGTGCCAGCAGTTTTAGATTCCGAGAGACCCAGTACTTC. This gives the protein CASSFRFRETQYF.

This clonotype was seen repeatedly, ten times or more. The chain uses TRBV12-3 or TRBV12-4 and TRBJ2-1, with 8 bases identical to TRBD2. V was clipped by 3 bases and J by 0 bases; unmatched bases: 7. CDR3 length equals 17 residues. The CDR3 coding sequence is TGTGCCAGCAGTTTGGGAGGGGCGGGGGGCTCCTACAATGAGCAGTTCTTC. Translated, it gives CASSLGGAGGSYNEQFF.

At least ten counts were recorded for this clonotype. V gene TRBV4-1 combines with J gene TRBJ1-2, with no clear D. Trimming removed 4 bases from V and 8 bases from J, with 14 bases in between. Germline CDR1 MGHRA, CDR2 YSYEKL. This CDR3 has 13 amino acids. The CDR3 region has the DNA TGCGCCAGCAGCCTACTAAGTATGGGGGGCTACACCTTC. As protein: CASSLLSMGGYTF.

The V gene is TRBV3-1, the J gene TRBJ1-2; D is possibly TRBD1 (6 bases). The germline gives CDR1 LGHDT, CDR2 YNNKEL (reference sequence). Trimming took 10 bases from V and 8 from J, leaving 14 bases between them. The CDR3 has 11 residues. CDR3 region: CATQGGGGYTF. The CDR3 nucleotides are TGTGCCACCCAAGGGGGGGGCGGCTACACCTTC.

The rearrangement links TRBV6-6 to TRBJ1-4; 8 bases line up with TRBD1. The J segment lost 12 bases and the V segment lost 6 bases, leaving 9 bases of the junction unmatched. The CDR3 is made up of 13 amino acids. Germline V CDR1 and CDR2: MNHNY, SVGAGI (reference sequence). The CDR3 loop reads CASSGQGGGQLFF. The CDR3 region has the DNA TGTGCCAGCAGCGGACAGGGCGGCGGGCAACTGTTTTTT.

This clonotype came up many times. The V and J genes are TRBV5-1 and TRBJ2-3; D is perhaps TRBD1 or TRBD2 (7 bases each). Trimming removed 2 bases at V and 5 bases at J, with 12 bases between. The CDR3 spans 14 residues. From germline, CDR1 is SGHRS and CDR2 YFSETQ. The CDR3 protein is CASSFRGRGDTQYF. The DNA for the CDR3 is TGCGCCAGCAGCTTCAGGGGGAGGGGAGATACGCAGTATTTT.

This clonotype has at least ten counts. The gene calls are TRBV12-3 or TRBV12-4 and TRBJ2-7; D perhaps matches TRBD1 (5 bases). Trimming removed 6 bases from V and 5 bases from J, with 8 bases in between. The CDR3 totals 11 residues. The CDR3 DNA follows: TGTGCCAGCAGCCAGACAGACGAGCAGTACTTC. Translation: CASSQTDEQYF.

The gene calls are TRBV20-1 and TRBJ2-1, with a weak D call TRBD2 (6 bases). V was cut by 5 bases and J by 0 bases, with 14 bases left in between. Germline CDR1 DFQATT, CDR2 SNEGSKA (reference sequence). CDR3 length: 15 residues. The CDR3 spells CSAHLAQHSYNEQFF. The CDR3, as DNA: TGCAGTGCTCATCTAGCGCAGCACTCCTACAATGAGCAGTTCTTC.

As DNA, the CDR3 is TGTGCCAGCAGCTTGGATGGGACAAGGGGCTACACCTTC. Amino acid sequence: CASSLDGTRGYTF. This chain connects TRBV5-4 to TRBJ1-2, with D perhaps matching TRBD1 (6 bases). Per germline, CDR1 SGHNT and CDR2 YYREEE (reference sequence). The CDR3 sequence is 13 residues long. Trimming removed 0 bases from V and 8 bases from J, with 11 bases in between.

This clonotype has ten or more counts. The genes are TRBV20-1 and TRBJ1-5; D gene ambiguous. This CDR3 has 13 amino acids. Trimming shortened V by 3 bases and J by 5 bases, and 11 bases separated the two germline ends. Per germline, CDR1 DFQATT and CDR2 SNEGSKA (reference sequence). The CDR3 is CSASGELDQPQHF. The DNA for the CDR3 is TGCAGTGCTAGCGGGGAGTTGGATCAGCCCCAGCATTTT.

This clonotype showed up just a few times. This chain connects TRBV4-1 to TRBJ1-2; no reliable D call. Germline loops: CDR1 MGHRA, CDR2 YSYEKL. The CDR3 totals 14 residues. V was pared by 1 base and J by 5 bases, with 11 bases between. CDR3 in DNA: TGCGCCAGCAGCCAAGTTGCACCTCCTTATGGCTACACCTTC. This translates into CASSQVAPPYGYTF.

This clonotype has a count of ten or more. The chain recombines TRBV27 with TRBJ2-7; 8 bases agree with TRBD1. Germline V gene data show CDR1 as MNHEY and CDR2 as SMNVEV (reference sequence). V lost 3 bases and J lost 4; bases outside the gene matches: 11. There are 16 residues in the CDR3. The chain's CDR3 is CASSLGGQARTYEQYF. The CDR3 coding sequence is TGTGCCAGCAGTTTGGGGGGACAGGCCAGAACTTACGAGCAGTACTTC.

The V call is TRBV5-5, the J call TRBJ2-1, with 11 bases identical to TRBD1. The J segment lost 9 bases and the V segment lost 3 bases, leaving 5 bases of the junction unmatched. The CDR3 sequence is 14 residues long. The germline CDR1 and CDR2 sequences are SGHKS and YYEKEE (reference sequence). DNA for the CDR3: TGTGCCAGCAGCTCCGGACAGGGGGCGGGTGAGCAGTTCTTC. Amino acid sequence: CASSSGQGAGEQFF.

The V call is TRBV29-1, the J call TRBJ2-7, with D uncertain. The CDR3 is 13 amino acids. The germline CDR1 and CDR2 sequences are SQVTM and ANQGSEA. Trimming removed 8 bases from V and 6 bases from J, with 20 bases in between. DNA for the CDR3: TGCAGCATCGTGCCTAGAGTAGGCTCCGAGCAGTACTTC. Translated: CSIVPRVGSEQYF.

This clonotype has at least ten counts. V and J are TRBV4-1 and TRBJ2-7, with 11 bases fitting TRBD2. The V segment lost 5 bases and the J segment 6 bases; nucleotides outside the gene matches: 15. The germline CDR1 and CDR2 sequences are MGHRA and YSYEKL. The CDR3 sequence is 17 residues long. The CDR3 is CASSKQLAGGPLAEQYF. CDR3 DNA sequence: TGCGCCAGCAGCAAACAGTTAGCGGGGGGGCCTCTCGCCGAGCAGTACTTC.

This clonotype was detected many times. V is TRBV12-3 or TRBV12-4 and J is TRBJ2-5; D possibly corresponds to TRBD1 (6 bases). The CDR3 extends over 14 amino acids. V shed 5 bases and J shed 4 bases, with 14 bases lying between them. CDR3 sequence reads: CASSPRQDRETQYF. Written as DNA, the CDR3 is TGTGCCAGCAGTCCCCGACAGGACCGAGAGACCCAGTACTTC.

This clonotype has more than one count but fewer than ten. The chain recombines TRBV20-1 with TRBJ2-1; TRBD1 matches at 7 bases. Germline-derived CDR1 and CDR2 are DFQATT and SNEGSKA (reference sequence). V gave up 3 bases and J gave up 2 bases; unmatched junction bases: 1. The CDR3 totals 13 residues. As DNA, the CDR3 is TGCAGTGCTAGCGGACAGGCCTACAATGAGCAGTTCTTC. Amino acid sequence: CSASGQAYNEQFF.

In this sample, this clonotype turned up many times. This sequence joins TRBV3-1 and TRBJ1-2; D unresolved. Germline lookup yields CDR1 LGHDT and CDR2 YNNKEL (reference sequence). Deletions cut 1 base from V and 9 bases from J, with 18 bases between. This CDR3 is 15 amino acids long. The CDR3 region has the DNA TGTGCCAGCAGCCAAGGACCGGACCCCGGTACAAGCTACACCTTC. Translated, it gives CASSQGPDPGTSYTF.